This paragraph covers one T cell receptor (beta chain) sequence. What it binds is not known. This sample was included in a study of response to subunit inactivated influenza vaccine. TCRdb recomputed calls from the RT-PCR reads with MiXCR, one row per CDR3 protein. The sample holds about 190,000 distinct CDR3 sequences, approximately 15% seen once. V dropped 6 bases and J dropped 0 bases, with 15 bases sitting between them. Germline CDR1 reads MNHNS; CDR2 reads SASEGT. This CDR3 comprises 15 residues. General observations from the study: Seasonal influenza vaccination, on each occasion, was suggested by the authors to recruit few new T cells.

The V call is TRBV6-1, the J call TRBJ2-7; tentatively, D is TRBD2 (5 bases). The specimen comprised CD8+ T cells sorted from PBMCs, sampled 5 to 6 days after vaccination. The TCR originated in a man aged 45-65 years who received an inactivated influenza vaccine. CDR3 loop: CASRNSGLVSYEQYF. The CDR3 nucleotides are TGTGCCAGCAGAAATTCTGGACTGGTCTCCTACGAGCAGTACTTC.